One sample yielded the 27 T cell receptor beta chains listed below, sequenced in a study of blood T cells in healthy people across ages. It was with a sample-barcoded 5' primer and a J-beta primer mix that a second PCR of about 6 to 12 cycles was run. Using its own MiXCR run on the 5' RACE reads, TCRdb lists one record per CDR3 protein. The sample contains some 1 million distinct CDR3 sequences, under 45% of which appear only once. Sequenced: blood. These receptors were collected from a woman aged 60-75 years in good health.

The chain links TRBV20-1 to TRBJ2-1; 7 nucleotides align to TRBD2. The CDR3 contains 15 residues. With V trimmed by 0 bases and J by 6 bases, 8 bases remained unmatched. CDR1 is DFQATT and CDR2 is SNEGSKA in the germline V gene (reference sequence). The CDR3: CSARDRRLASNEQFF. CDR3 nucleotides: TGCAGTGCTAGAGATCGACGACTAGCAAGCAATGAGCAGTTCTTC.

The chain recombines TRBV18 with TRBJ2-1; D call uncertain. The V end lost 2 bases, the J end lost 8 bases, and 7 bases lay between the germline ends. The V gene's germline CDR1 is KGHSH and CDR2 LQKENI. This CDR3 is built from 12 residues. The chain's CDR3 is CASSPWSDEQFF. The CDR3 DNA reads as TGTGCCAGCTCACCATGGAGCGATGAGCAGTTCTTC.

V and J are TRBV20-1 and TRBJ2-5, with 10 bases identical to TRBD1. TRBJ2-7 matches the DNA end more closely, so the J call is doubtful. Germline CDR1 and CDR2: DFQATT and SNEGSKA (reference sequence). The CDR3 length is 15 residues. The CDR3 here is CSARPRQGAGYEQYF. CDR3 coding DNA: TGCAGTGCTAGACCTCGACAGGGGGCAGGATACGAGCAGTACTTC.

In this sample, this clonotype turned up once. The V call is TRBV15, the J call TRBJ2-3, with a possible D match to TRBD1 (5 bases). Germline assignment: CDR1 LNHNV and CDR2 YYDKDF (reference sequence). The ends were cut back, 8 bases at V and 2 bases at J, with 17 bases in the middle. This CDR3 comprises 15 residues. DNA for the CDR3: TGTGCCACCCGTGATAGCAGGGTTGACACAGATACGCAGTATTTT. Protein sequence: CATRDSRVDTDTQYF. The entire variable domain, with the rest obtained from reference TRBV15 and TRBJ2-3, is as follows: DAMVIQNPRYQVTQFGKPVTLSCSQTLNHNVMYWYQQKSSQAPKLLFHYYDKDFNNEADTPDNFQSRRPNTSFCFLDIRSPGLGDTAMYLCATRDSRVDTDTQYFGPGTRLTVL.

The chain is built from TRBV11-2 and TRBJ2-1; D is perhaps TRBD2 (6 bases). The V gene lost 4 bases and the J gene lost 8 bases, with 15 bases spanning the gap. Germline CDR1 reads SGHAT; CDR2 reads FQNNGV. The CDR3 is 14 amino acids. CDR3 sequence reads: CASSSNAGSHEQFF. The CDR3 DNA reads TGTGCCAGCAGCTCAAATGCGGGAAGCCATGAGCAGTTCTTC.

CDR3 DNA sequence: TGTGCCAGCGGTTCCGGGACTAGCGGGATTCATACGCAGTATTTT. Amino acid sequence: CASGSGTSGIHTQYF. The gene calls are TRBV14 and TRBJ2-3; 13 bases are a match to TRBD2. The CDR3 runs to 15 residues. The germline V gene encodes CDR1 SGHDN and CDR2 FVKESK. V lost 8 bases and J lost 7; bases outside the gene matches: 9.

The CDR3: CASSPGDSRGGEQYF. The CDR3 nucleotides are TGTGCCAGCAGCCCAGGTGACTCCAGGGGGGGTGAGCAGTACTTC. The chain has TRBV7-6 and TRBJ2-7; D assignment may be TRBD1 or TRBD2 (7 bases each). The CDR3 totals 15 residues. Germline V gene data show CDR1 as SGHVS and CDR2 as FNYEAQ. The germline V and J ends were trimmed by 5 bases and 7 bases, with 21 bases remaining between them.

A few counts support this clonotype. The J gene is TRBJ2-1, the V gene TRBV6-5; unclear D gene. Deletions cut 2 bases from V and 6 bases from J, with 11 bases between. Germline V gene data show CDR1 as MNHEY and CDR2 as SVGAGI. CDR3 length equals 14 residues. The CDR3 spells CASSYEGRTNEQFF. The CDR3 nucleotides read TGTGCCAGCAGTTACGAAGGGCGTACCAATGAGCAGTTCTTC.

This chain connects TRBV27 to TRBJ2-7; no firm D call. This CDR3 has 14 amino acids. CDR1 is MNHEY, CDR2 SMNVEV, per germline (reference sequence). V was shortened by 3 bases and J by 0 bases, with 9 bases between the two germline ends. CDR3 in DNA: TGTGCCAGCAGTTTTGCGAGATCCTCCTACGAGCAGTACTTC. Its translation is CASSFARSSYEQYF.

As regards this clonotype: A much bigger clone sits one base away, suggesting this may be a read error. The rearrangement uses TRBV6-2 or TRBV6-3 and TRBJ2-1; D is unclear. Germline values: CDR1 MNHEY, CDR2 SVGEGT. This CDR3 is 14 amino acids long. The ends were cut back, 8 bases at V and 7 bases at J, with 18 bases in the middle. CDR3 DNA: TGTGCCAGCCAGAGAAACCTGAGTAAGAATGAGCAGTTCTTC. This encodes CASQRNLSKNEQFF.

DNA for the CDR3: TGTGCCAGCAGCAGGACTAGAGATGTCAATGAGCAGTTCTTC. Translation: CASSRTRDVNEQFF. The chain joins TRBV6-6 to TRBJ2-1, with 7 bases matching TRBD2. The CDR3 length is 14 residues. The V and J ends lost 6 bases and 6 bases, in that order; junction bases with no gene match: 8. Germline V gives CDR1 MNHNY, CDR2 SVGAGI (reference sequence).

A few counts support this clonotype. The CDR3: CASSKTYYEQYF. CDR3 DNA: TGTGCCAGCAGCAAAACTTACTACGAGCAGTACTTC. The rearrangement joins TRBV7-6 to TRBJ2-7; no clear D gene. The CDR3 is 12 residues long. Germline V gene lookup returns CDR1 SGHVS and CDR2 FNYEAQ. Trimming took off 5 bases at V and 3 bases at J, with 8 bases between the two ends.

This clonotype was observed a few times. This sequence joins TRBV5-1 and TRBJ2-5, with 8 bases identical to TRBD1. Losses at the gene ends were 3 bases for V and 5 bases for J; bases not matched to a gene: 0. The CDR3 runs 12 residues. The germline CDR1 and CDR2 sequences are SGHRS and YFSETQ. Written as DNA, the CDR3 is TGCGCCAGCAGCTGGGACAGGGAGACCCAGTACTTC. Its translation: CASSWDRETQYF.

This sequence joins TRBV3-1 and TRBJ2-3, with D perhaps assigned TRBD1 or TRBD2 (5 bases each). Trimming stripped 1 base from V and 2 bases from J, with 13 bases between. The CDR3 totals 16 residues. CDR1 and CDR2 from the germline V gene are LGHDT and YNNKEL (reference sequence). In DNA, the CDR3 is TGTGCCAGCAGCCAAGCCGGGACGGGCGACACAGATACGCAGTATTTT. Its protein is CASSQAGTGDTDTQYF.

The chain carries TRBV6-2 or TRBV6-3 and TRBJ2-1; 10 bases agree with TRBD1. Germline-derived CDR1 and CDR2 are MNHEY and SVGEGT. The CDR3 totals 16 residues. Losses at the gene ends were 6 bases for V and 4 bases for J; bases not matched to a gene: 9. The CDR3, as DNA: TGTGCCAGCAGGGGTGTGGGACAGGGGCCATACAATGAGCAGTTCTTC. Protein sequence: CASRGVGQGPYNEQFF.

The J gene is TRBJ1-1, the V gene TRBV9, with TRBD1 matching 11 bases. CDR3 length equals 15 residues. From germline, CDR1 is SGDLS and CDR2 YYNGEE. After removal of 0 bases from V and 5 bases from J, the junction contained 3 bases not matched to a gene. CDR3 in amino acids: CASSVAGTGGTEAFF. The DNA for the CDR3 is TGTGCCAGCAGCGTAGCGGGGACAGGGGGGACTGAAGCTTTCTTT.

The CDR3 sequence: CASSPDTERQPQHF. The CDR3 DNA reads as TGTGCCAGCTCACCTGACACGGAGAGACAGCCCCAGCATTTT. The V gene is TRBV18, the J gene TRBJ1-5; D unresolved. V was cut by 3 bases and J by 7 bases, with 13 bases left in between. CDR1 and CDR2 (germline): KGHSH, LQKENI. There are 14 residues in the CDR3.

V gene TRBV12-2 combines with J gene TRBJ2-5; the table's D call, TRBD2, has no DNA check behind it. TRBV12-2 is a pseudogene segment. The CDR3 runs to 14 residues. CDR3 sequence reads: CASRPGRREETQYF. In DNA form, the CDR3 reads TGTGCAAGTCGCCCCGGCCGGAGGGAAGAGACCCAGTACTTC.

The J gene is TRBJ2-7, the V gene TRBV28; D might be TRBD1 (7 bases). This CDR3 region has 14 residues. Trimming stripped 5 bases from V and 4 bases from J, with 15 bases between. The germline CDR1 and CDR2 sequences are MDHEN and SYDVKM. The CDR3 is CASSQGGELYEQYF. CDR3 DNA sequence: TGTGCCAGCAGTCAGGGGGGTGAGCTTTACGAGCAGTACTTC. The full variable domain, rest sourced from reference TRBV28 and TRBJ2-7, is DVKVTQSSRYLVKRTGEKVFLECVQDMDHENMFWYRQDPGLGLRLIYFSYDVKMKEKGDIPEGYSVSREKKERFSLILESASTNQTSMYLCASSQGGELYEQYFGPGTRLTVT.

The chain couples TRBV2 to TRBJ1-5, with 7 bases that match TRBD1. V was clipped by 3 bases and J by 6 bases; unmatched bases: 8. Per germline, CDR1 SNHLY and CDR2 FYNNEI. The CDR3 contains 15 residues. CDR3 sequence (DNA): TGTGCCAGCAGTGATATGGCAGGGGGAAGTCAGCCCCAGCATTTT. Translating gives CASSDMAGGSQPQHF.

This chain uses TRBV27 with TRBJ2-3; 8 nucleotides line up with TRBD2. The CDR3 sequence is 16 residues long. From germline, CDR1 is MNHEY and CDR2 SMNVEV (reference sequence). J gave up 0 bases and V 0 bases, and 2 bases lay outside the gene matches. The CDR3: CASSLSASGSTDTQYF. The CDR3 nucleotides are TGTGCCAGCAGTTTATCGGCTAGCGGGAGCACAGATACGCAGTATTTT.

V is TRBV20-1 and J is TRBJ2-3; D remains ambiguous. CDR1 is DFQATT and CDR2 is SNEGSKA in the germline V gene (reference sequence). The CDR3 has 12 amino acids. V lost 6 bases and J lost 4, with 11 bases in between. The CDR3 sequence is CSAESRPDTQYF. CDR3 bases: TGCAGTGCGGAAAGCCGACCAGATACGCAGTATTTT.

This sequence joins TRBV20-1 and TRBJ2-5; a possible D gene is TRBD1 (7 bases). Germline assignment: CDR1 DFQATT and CDR2 SNEGSKA (reference sequence). The CDR3 totals 16 residues. Trimming left V 4 bases short and J 2 bases short, with 20 bases between. The CDR3 DNA sequence: TGCAGTGCTACCAACCCGGCGGGACAGAGACAAGAGACCCAGTACTTC. It yields the protein CSATNPAGQRQETQYF.

This clonotype was seen only a few times. The J gene is TRBJ2-1, the V gene TRBV20-1, with 11 bases lining up with TRBD2. Germline V lookup: CDR1 DFQATT, CDR2 SNEGSKA (reference sequence). V lost 0 bases and J lost 9; bases outside the gene matches: 10. The CDR3 spans 16 residues. The CDR3 here is CSARETGTSGIREQFF. DNA for the CDR3: TGCAGTGCTAGAGAGACCGGGACTAGCGGAATACGTGAGCAGTTCTTC.

Here the CDR3 reads CASSVGHSTTNEKLFF. CDR3 sequence (DNA): TGTGCCAGCAGCGTAGGGCACAGTACAACTAATGAAAAACTGTTTTTT. This rearrangement joins TRBV9 to TRBJ1-4, with D unclear. The CDR3 covers 16 residues. The germline V and J ends were trimmed by 0 bases and 0 bases, with 9 bases remaining between them. Germline V gene sequence: CDR1 SGDLS, CDR2 YYNGEE.

This clonotype occurred a few times. V usage is TRBV7-9 and J usage is TRBJ1-4; 7 bases match TRBD1. This CDR3 contains 15 residues. CDR1 is SEHNR and CDR2 is FQNEAQ in the germline V gene (reference sequence). Germline trimming cut 1 base from V and 4 bases from J; bases unmatched to any gene: 3. The CDR3 sequence is CASSLDGTVNEKLFF. Written as DNA, the CDR3 is TGTGCCAGCAGCTTAGACGGGACAGTTAATGAAAAACTGTTTTTT.

The chain has TRBV11-2 and TRBJ2-7, with 7 nucleotides matching TRBD2. V was clipped by 3 bases and J by 0 bases; unmatched bases: 5. Looked up from germline, CDR1 is SGHAT and CDR2 is FQNNGV. The CDR3 contains 15 residues. This CDR3 reads CASSFTSVSSYEQYF. CDR3 in DNA: TGTGCCAGCAGCTTCACTAGCGTTAGCTCCTACGAGCAGTACTTC.